This T cell receptor beta chain was obtained from a study of T-cell reconstitution after alpha-beta-depleted transplantation in children. Germline-derived CDR1 and CDR2 are LNHNV and YYDKDF (reference sequence). Trimming stripped 1 base from V and 0 bases from J, with 16 bases between. This CDR3 has 17 residues. This clonotype was found many times. Using unique molecular identifiers, the investigators prepared the TCRbeta library. TCRdb ran MiXCR on the PCR reads and lists one entry per CDR3 protein. The sample has over 400,000 distinct CDR3 sequences, around 13% seen once. The chain employs TRBV15 and TRBJ2-7, with a tentative D call TRBD2 (6 bases). The source material was PBMCs from the stem cell graft donor, sampled from the stem cell graft. The source of this sequence is a human donor who donated a stem cell graft to a child with combined immunodeficiency. The CDR3 DNA follows: TGTGCCACCAGCAGAGTACCGGGAGACCTTAGCTCCTACGAGCAGTACTTC. Its translation is CATSRVPGDLSSYEQYF.